This T cell receptor beta chain came from a study of beta chain features in type 1 diabetes. V was cut by 3 bases and J by 5 bases, with 6 bases left in between. This CDR3 has 12 residues. From germline, CDR1 is SGHTA and CDR2 FQGTGA. This clone has only a few counts. Its cognate antigen is unknown. Since all of the isolated RNA was reverse transcribed, expressed TCRB transcripts were what got sequenced. Profiling relied on immunoSEQ multiplex PCR, and the TCRdb table lists in-frame clones only, not all of them. Of around 360,000 clones in the sample, roughly 13% are singletons; the top ten hold approximately 0.01%. The study, taken as a whole, reports: Compared with healthy donors, patients appeared to share more similar naive, central memory and regulatory TCRB repertoires. A moderate, significant TCRB CDR3 shortening appeared in type 1 diabetes across four CD4+ subsets.

V gene TRBV7-3 combines with J gene TRBJ2-3; D unresolved. Material: naive CD4+ T cells from blood. The clonotype originates from a woman under 30 with type 1 diabetes. The CDR3 here is CASSFRLDTQYF. CDR3 DNA: TGTGCCAGCAGCTTCAGATTAGATACGCAGTATTTT.